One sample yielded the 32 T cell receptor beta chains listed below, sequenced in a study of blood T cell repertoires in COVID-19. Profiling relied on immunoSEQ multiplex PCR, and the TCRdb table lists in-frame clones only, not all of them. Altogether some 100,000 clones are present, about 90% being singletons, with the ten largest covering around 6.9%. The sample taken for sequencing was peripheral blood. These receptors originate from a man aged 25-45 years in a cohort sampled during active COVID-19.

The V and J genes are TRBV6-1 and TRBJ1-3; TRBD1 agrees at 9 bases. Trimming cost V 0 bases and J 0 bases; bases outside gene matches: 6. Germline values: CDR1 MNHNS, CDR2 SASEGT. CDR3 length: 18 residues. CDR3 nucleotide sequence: TGTGCCAGCAGTGAAGCGCTGATGGGACAGGGCTCTGGAAACACCATATATTTT. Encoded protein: CASSEALMGQGSGNTIYF.

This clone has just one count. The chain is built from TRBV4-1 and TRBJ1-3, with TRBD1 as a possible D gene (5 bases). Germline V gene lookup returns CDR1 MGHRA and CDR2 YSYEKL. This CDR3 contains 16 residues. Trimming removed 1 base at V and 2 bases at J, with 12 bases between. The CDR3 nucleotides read TGCGCCAGCAGCCAAGGGTCAGGGCCGACTGGAAACACCATATATTTT. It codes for CASSQGSGPTGNTIYF.

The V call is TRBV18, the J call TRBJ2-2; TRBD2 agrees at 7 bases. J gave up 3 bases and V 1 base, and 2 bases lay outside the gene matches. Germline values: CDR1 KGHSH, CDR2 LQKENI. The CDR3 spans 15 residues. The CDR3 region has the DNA TGTGCCAGCTCACCACGCCGGGAGGACACCGGGGAGCTGTTTTTT. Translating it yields CASSPRREDTGELFF.

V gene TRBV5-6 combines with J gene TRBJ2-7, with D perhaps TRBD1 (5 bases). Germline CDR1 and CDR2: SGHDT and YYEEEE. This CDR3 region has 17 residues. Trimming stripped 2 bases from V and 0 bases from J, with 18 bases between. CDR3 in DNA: TGTGCCAGCAGCTTTTTCCATGGTCAGGGAAACTCCTACGAGCAGTACTTC. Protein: CASSFFHGQGNSYEQYF.

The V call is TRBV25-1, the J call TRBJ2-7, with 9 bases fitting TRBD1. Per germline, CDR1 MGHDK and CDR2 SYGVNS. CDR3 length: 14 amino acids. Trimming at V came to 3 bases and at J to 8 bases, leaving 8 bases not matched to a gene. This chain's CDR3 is CASSEGGTGIKQYF. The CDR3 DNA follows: TGTGCCAGCAGTGAGGGTGGGACAGGGATAAAGCAGTACTTC.

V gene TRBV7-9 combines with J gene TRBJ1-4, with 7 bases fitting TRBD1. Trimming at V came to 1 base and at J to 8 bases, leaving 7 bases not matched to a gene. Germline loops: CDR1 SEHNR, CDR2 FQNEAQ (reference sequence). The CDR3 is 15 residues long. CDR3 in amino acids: CASSLGDRVGEKLFF. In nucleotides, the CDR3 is TGTGCCAGCAGCTTAGGCGACAGGGTGGGGGAAAAACTGTTTTTT.

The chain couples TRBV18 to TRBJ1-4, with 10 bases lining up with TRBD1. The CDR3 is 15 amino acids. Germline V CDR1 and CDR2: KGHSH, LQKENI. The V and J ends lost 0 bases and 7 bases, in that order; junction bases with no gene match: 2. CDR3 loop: CASSPPGQGGEKLFF. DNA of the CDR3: TGTGCCAGCTCACCACCCGGACAGGGGGGTGAAAAACTGTTTTTT.

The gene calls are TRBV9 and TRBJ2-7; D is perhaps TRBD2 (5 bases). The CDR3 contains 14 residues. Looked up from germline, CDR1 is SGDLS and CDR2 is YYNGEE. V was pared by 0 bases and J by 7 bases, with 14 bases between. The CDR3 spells CASSVAPMGVEQYF. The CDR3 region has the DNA TGTGCCAGCAGCGTAGCCCCGATGGGAGTGGAGCAGTACTTC.

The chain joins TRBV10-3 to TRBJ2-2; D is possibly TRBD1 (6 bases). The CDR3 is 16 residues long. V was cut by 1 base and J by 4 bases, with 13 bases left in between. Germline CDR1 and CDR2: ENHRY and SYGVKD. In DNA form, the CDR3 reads TGTGCCATCAGTGAGTTACAGGGTGGCGGCACCGGGGAGCTGTTTTTT. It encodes CAISELQGGGTGELFF.

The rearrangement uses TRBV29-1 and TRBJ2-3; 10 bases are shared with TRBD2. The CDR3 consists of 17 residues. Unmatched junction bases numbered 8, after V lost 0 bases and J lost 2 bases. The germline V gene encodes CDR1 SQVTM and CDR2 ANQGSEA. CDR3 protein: CSVEDLTSGLPTDTQYF. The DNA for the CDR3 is TGCAGCGTTGAAGATCTGACTAGCGGGCTACCCACAGATACGCAGTATTTT.

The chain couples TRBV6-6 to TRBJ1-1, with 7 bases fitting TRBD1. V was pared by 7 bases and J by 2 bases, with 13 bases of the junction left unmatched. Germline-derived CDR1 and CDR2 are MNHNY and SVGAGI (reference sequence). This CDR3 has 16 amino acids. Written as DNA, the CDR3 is TGTGCCAGCACCCACCGACAGGGCCCCGCTAACACTGAAGCTTTCTTT. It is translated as CASTHRQGPANTEAFF.

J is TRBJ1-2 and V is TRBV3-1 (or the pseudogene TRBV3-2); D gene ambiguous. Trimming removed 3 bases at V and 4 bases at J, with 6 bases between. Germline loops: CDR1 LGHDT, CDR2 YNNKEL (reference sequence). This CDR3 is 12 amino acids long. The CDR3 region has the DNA TGTGCCAGCAGCCATAACAGCTATGGCTACACCTTC. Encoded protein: CASSHNSYGYTF.

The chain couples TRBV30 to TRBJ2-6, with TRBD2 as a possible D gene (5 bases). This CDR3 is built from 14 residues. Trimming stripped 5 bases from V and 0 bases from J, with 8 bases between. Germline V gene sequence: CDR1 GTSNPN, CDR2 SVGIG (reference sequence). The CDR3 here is CAWESGSGANVLTF. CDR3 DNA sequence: TGTGCCTGGGAAAGCGGCTCTGGGGCCAACGTCCTGACTTTC.

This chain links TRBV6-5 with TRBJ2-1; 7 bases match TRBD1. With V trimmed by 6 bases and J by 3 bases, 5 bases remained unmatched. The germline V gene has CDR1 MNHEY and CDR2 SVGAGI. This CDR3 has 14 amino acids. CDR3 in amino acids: CASRRGQDYNEQFF. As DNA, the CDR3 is TGTGCCAGCAGACGTGGACAGGACTACAATGAGCAGTTCTTC.

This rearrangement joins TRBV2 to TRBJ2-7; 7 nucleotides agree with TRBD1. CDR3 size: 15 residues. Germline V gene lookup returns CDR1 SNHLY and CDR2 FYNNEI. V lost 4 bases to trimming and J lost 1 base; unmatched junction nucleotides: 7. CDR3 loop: CASSGERTGSYEQYF. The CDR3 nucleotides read TGTGCCAGCAGTGGTGAGAGGACAGGATCCTACGAGCAGTACTTC.

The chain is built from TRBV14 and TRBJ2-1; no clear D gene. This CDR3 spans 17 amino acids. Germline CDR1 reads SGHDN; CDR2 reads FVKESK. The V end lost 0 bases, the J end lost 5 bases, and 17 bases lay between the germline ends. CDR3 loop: CASSQEADPRLDNEQFF. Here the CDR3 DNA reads TGTGCCAGCAGCCAAGAAGCAGATCCTAGGCTAGACAATGAGCAGTTCTTC.

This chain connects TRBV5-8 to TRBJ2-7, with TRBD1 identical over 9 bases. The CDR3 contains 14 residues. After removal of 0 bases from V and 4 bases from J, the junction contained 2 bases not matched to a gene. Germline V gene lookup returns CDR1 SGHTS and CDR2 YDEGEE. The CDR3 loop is CASSLGTGEYEQYF. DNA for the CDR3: TGTGCCAGCAGCTTGGGGACAGGGGAGTACGAGCAGTACTTC.

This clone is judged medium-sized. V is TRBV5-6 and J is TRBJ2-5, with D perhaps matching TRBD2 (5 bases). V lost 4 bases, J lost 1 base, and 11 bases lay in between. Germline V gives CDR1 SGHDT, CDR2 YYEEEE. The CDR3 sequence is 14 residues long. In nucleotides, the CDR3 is TGTGCCAGCAGCACCGGACTGGTCCAAGAGACCCAGTACTTC. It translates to CASSTGLVQETQYF.

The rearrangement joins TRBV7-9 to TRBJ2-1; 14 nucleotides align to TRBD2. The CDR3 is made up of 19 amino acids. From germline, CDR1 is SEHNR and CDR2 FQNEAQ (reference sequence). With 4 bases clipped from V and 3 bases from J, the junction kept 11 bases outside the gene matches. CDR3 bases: TGTGCCAGCAGCTCCCAGGGACTAGCGGGGGCTAGATTCTACAATGAGCAGTTCTTC. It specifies CASSSQGLAGARFYNEQFF.

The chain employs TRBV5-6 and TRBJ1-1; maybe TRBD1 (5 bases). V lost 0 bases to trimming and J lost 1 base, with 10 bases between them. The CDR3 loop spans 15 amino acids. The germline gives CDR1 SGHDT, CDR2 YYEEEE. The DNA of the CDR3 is TGTGCCAGCAGCTTGGTCGGGGGTGAGAACACTGAAGCTTTCTTT. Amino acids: CASSLVGGENTEAFF.

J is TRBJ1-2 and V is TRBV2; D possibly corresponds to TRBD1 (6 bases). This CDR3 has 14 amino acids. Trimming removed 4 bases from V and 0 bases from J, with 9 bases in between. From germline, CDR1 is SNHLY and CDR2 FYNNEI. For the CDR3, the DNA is TGTGCCAGCAGTGGGACAGCCGCTAACTATGGCTACACCTTC. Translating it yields CASSGTAANYGYTF.

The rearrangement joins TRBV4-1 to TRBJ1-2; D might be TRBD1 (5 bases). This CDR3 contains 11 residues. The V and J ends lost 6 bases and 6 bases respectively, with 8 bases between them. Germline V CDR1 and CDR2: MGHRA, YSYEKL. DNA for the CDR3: TGCGCCAGCAGTGCGGGGGATGGCTACACCTTC. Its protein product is CASSAGDGYTF.

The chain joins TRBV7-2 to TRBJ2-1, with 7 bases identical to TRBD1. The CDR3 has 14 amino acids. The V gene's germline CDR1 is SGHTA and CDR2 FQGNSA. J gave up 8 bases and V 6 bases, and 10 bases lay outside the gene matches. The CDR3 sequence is CASSPTGREHEQFF. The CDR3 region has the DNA TGTGCCAGCAGTCCGACAGGGCGCGAGCATGAGCAGTTCTTC.

The DNA of the CDR3 is TGTGCCTTAACTAGACAGGGGGCTTACAACTATGGCTACACCTTC. Its translation: CALTRQGAYNYGYTF. The chain uses TRBV30 and TRBJ1-2; 10 bases are a match to TRBD1. J was trimmed by 2 bases and V by 7 bases; bases with no gene match: 10. Germline V gene sequence: CDR1 GTSNPN, CDR2 SVGIG (reference sequence). The CDR3 covers 15 residues.

CDR3 DNA sequence: TGTGCCAGCAGTCCGCCGGGCGGGGAGCTGTTTTTT. Protein sequence: CASSPPGGELFF. This chain uses TRBV27 with TRBJ2-2; no clear D. V was shortened by 5 bases and J by 7 bases, with 8 bases between the two germline ends. Germline CDR1 reads MNHEY; CDR2 reads SMNVEV (reference sequence). There are 12 residues in the CDR3.

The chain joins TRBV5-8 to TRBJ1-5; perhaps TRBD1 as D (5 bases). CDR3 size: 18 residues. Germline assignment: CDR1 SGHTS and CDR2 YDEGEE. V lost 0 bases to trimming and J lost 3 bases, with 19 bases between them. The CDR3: CASSLGVRGSFDNQPQHF. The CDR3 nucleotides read TGTGCCAGCAGCTTGGGTGTTCGGGGGTCTTTTGACAATCAGCCCCAGCATTTT.

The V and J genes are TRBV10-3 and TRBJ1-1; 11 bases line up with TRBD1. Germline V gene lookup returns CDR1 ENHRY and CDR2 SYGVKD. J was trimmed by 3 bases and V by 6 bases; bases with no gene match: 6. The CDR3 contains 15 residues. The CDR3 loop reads CAIRPRTGGHTEAFF. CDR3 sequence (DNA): TGTGCCATCAGACCGCGGACAGGGGGCCACACTGAAGCTTTCTTT.

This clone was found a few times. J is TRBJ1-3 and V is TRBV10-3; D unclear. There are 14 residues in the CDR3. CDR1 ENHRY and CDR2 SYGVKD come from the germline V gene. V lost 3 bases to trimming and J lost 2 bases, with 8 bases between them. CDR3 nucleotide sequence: TGTGCCATCAGTGAAATGGGAGCTGGAAACACCATATATTTT. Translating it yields CAISEMGAGNTIYF.

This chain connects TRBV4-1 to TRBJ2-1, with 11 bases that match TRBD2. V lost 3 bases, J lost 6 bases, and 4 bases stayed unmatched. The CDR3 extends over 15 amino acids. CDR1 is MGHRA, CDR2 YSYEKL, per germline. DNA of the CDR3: TGCGCCAGCAGCCATTTAGCGGGGGGGGCCAATGAGCAGTTCTTC. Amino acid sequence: CASSHLAGGANEQFF.

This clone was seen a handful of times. This CDR3 reads CASSGTGGRDQPQHF. The CDR3 nucleotides read TGCGCCAGCAGCGGTACAGGGGGAAGGGATCAGCCCCAGCATTTT. The rearrangement links TRBV10-2 to TRBJ1-5; TRBD1 agrees at 8 bases. There are 15 residues in the CDR3. Germline V gene lookup returns CDR1 WSHSY and CDR2 SAAADI. V was clipped by 6 bases and J by 5 bases; unmatched bases: 9.

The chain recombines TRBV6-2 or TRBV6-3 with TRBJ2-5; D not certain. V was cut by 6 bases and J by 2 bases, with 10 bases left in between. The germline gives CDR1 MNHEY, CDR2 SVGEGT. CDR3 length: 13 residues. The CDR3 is CASRPTGQETQYF. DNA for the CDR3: TGTGCCAGCAGACCTACGGGTCAAGAGACCCAGTACTTC.

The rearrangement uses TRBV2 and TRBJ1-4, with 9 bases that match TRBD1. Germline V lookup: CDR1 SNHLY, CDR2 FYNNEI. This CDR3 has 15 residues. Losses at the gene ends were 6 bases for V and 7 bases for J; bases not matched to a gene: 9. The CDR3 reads CASRPYRGLSEKLFF. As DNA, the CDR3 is TGTGCCAGCAGGCCGTACAGGGGGCTAAGTGAAAAACTGTTTTTT.